This T cell receptor (beta chain) was sequenced in a study of cytomegalovirus exposure and HLA in healthy donors. CDR1 is MNHNY, CDR2 SVGAGI, per germline (reference sequence). This CDR3 comprises 15 residues. V lost 5 bases and J lost 3; bases outside the gene matches: 5. The study ran its PCR with 60 Vbeta and 13 Jbeta primers. TCRdb's table, derived via immunoSEQ multiplex PCR, lists solely in-frame clones and lacks some. The sample holds a few hundred thousand clones, under 80% seen once. This clone was recorded a few times. The clonotype comes from a girl aged 2-15 years in good health and CMV-seronegative. The sequenced sample was PBMCs. This chain connects TRBV6-6 to TRBJ2-7; 12 nucleotides align to TRBD2. DNA of the CDR3: TGTGCCAGCAGTCAGCTAGCGGGAGGGGGCTACGAGCAGTACTTC. Translation gives CASSQLAGGGYEQYF.